This TCR beta chain appears in the sequencing data of a study of CD8 T cells in Susac syndrome. Findings and limits, study-wide: The study's TCR sequencing and HLA analysis drew on a certain number of individuals. That number was acknowledged as relatively small.

CD8+ and CD4+ T cells circulating in blood were sequenced for TCR beta. FACS was used to enrich TEMRA cells, whereas the CD8+ and CD4+ T cells were obtained by negative isolation. The CDR3 is 14 amino acids. Germline V gives CDR1 PRHDT, CDR2 FYEKMQ (reference sequence). Between the trimmed V and J ends, which lost 6 bases and 3 bases, there was a span of 14 bases. Turning to this clonotype: What it binds is not known.

RNA amounts of about 0.5 to 1 ug underwent reverse transcription with random hexamers. A multiplex approach, immunoSEQ multiplex PCR, amplified TCR beta CDR3 across 54 Vbeta and 13 Jbeta. MiXCR, applied by TCRdb to the immunoSEQ multiplex PCR reads, yields one record per CDR3 protein. The repertoire holds about 140,000 distinct CDR3 sequences, with approximately 95% as singletons. The sample taken for sequencing was CD8+ T cells from PBMCs. The clonotype originates from a human donor in good health. This chain links TRBV13 with TRBJ1-1; a weak D match, TRBD1 (5 bases). The CDR3 spells CASSTPGLYTEAFF. The CDR3 coding sequence is TGTGCCAGCAGTACCCCGGGACTGTACACTGAAGCTTTCTTT.